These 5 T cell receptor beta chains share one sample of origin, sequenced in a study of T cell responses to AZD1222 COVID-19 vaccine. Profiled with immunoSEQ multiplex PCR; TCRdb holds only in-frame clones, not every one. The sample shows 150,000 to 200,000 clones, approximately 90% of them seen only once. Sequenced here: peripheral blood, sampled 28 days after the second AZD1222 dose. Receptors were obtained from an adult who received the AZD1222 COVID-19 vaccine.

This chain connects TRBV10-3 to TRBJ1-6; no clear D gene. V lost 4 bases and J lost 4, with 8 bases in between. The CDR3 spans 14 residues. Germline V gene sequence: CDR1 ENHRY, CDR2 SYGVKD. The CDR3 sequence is CAISADGYNSPLHF. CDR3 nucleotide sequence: TGTGCCATCAGTGCAGACGGTTATAATTCACCCCTCCACTTT.

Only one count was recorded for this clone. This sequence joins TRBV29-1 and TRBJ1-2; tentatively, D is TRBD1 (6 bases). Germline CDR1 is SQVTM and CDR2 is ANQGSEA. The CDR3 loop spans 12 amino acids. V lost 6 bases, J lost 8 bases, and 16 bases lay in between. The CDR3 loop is CSVPEGGRGYTF. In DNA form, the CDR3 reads TGCAGCGTCCCCGAGGGGGGGAGAGGCTACACCTTC.

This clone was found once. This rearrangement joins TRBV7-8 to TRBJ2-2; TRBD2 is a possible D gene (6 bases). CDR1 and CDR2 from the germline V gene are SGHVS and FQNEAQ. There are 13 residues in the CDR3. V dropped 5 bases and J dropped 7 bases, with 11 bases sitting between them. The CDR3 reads CASSPPGGGELFF. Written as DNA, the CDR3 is TGTGCCAGCAGCCCTCCCGGGGGCGGGGAGCTGTTTTTT.

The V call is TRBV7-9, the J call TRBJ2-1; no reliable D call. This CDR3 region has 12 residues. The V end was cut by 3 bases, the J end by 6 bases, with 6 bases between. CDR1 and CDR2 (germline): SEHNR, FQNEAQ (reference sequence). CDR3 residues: CASSLVSNEQFF. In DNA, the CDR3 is TGTGCCAGCAGCTTGGTATCCAATGAGCAGTTCTTC. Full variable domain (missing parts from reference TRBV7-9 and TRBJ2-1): DTGVSQNPRHKITKRGQNVTFRCDPISEHNRLYWYRQTLGQGPEFLTYFQNEAQLEKSRLLSDRFSAERPKGSFSTLEIQRTEQGDSAMYLCASSLVSNEQFFGPGTRLTVL.

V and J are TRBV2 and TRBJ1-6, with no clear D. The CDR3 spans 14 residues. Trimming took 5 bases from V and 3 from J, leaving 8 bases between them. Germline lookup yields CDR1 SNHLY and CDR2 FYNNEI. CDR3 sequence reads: CASSHRDYNSPLHF. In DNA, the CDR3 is TGTGCCAGCAGTCACCGGGACTATAATTCACCCCTCCACTTT.